Presented here are 9 T cell receptor beta chains from one specimen sequenced in a study of Tregs in tolerant kidney transplant recipients. Sequenced by immunoSEQ multiplex PCR; TCRdb stores in-frame clones only, minus some. The sample has some 30,000 clones, and its top ten clones hold 1.8%. Mixed chimerism was transient after nonmyeloablative marrow transplants from related graft donors. The specimen was CD4+ T cells from blood (PBMCs), collected 24 months after the transplant. Receptors originate from a human patient who received a combined kidney and bone marrow transplant. Some T cells may be supplied by the graft donor.

The chain's CDR3 is CASSREGQGFVGELFF. The DNA read from the CDR3 is TGTGCCAGCAGCCGAGAGGGACAGGGTTTTGTCGGGGAG. The chain is built from TRBV4-2 and TRBJ2-2; 9 bases fit TRBD1. The read halts 3 residues ahead of the CDR3 end, with the missing end drawn from the germline J gene. This CDR3 is 16 amino acids long. Germline V gene sequence: CDR1 LGHNA, CDR2 YNFKEQ. J was trimmed by 7 bases and V by 4 bases; bases with no gene match: 10.

By frequency, this clone is medium-sized. The read is 3 residues too short to cover the CDR3 end, so that end is filled in from the germline J gene. The V and J genes are TRBV2 and TRBJ1-1; D gene unclear. CDR1 and CDR2 from the germline V gene are SNHLY and FYNNEI. The CDR3 is 13 residues long. V was trimmed by 8 bases and J by 1 base, leaving 11 bases between them. CDR3 protein: CASRRQPNTEAFF. CDR3 bases read: TGTGCCAGCCGTAGACAACCGAACACTGAA.

On this clone: The read comes to an end 3 residues before the CDR3 does, leaving the germline J gene to fill in the end. The genes are TRBV11-2 and TRBJ2-7; weak D call: TRBD2 (5 bases). V dropped 5 bases and J dropped 2 bases, with 10 bases sitting between them. Germline values: CDR1 SGHAT, CDR2 FQNNGV. The CDR3 has 13 amino acids. The CDR3 here is CASSRTDTYEQYF. The sequenced part of the CDR3 DNA is TGTGCCAGCAGCCGGACTGATACCTACGAG.

Concerning this clone: With the read ending 3 residues before the CDR3 end, the germline J gene is used to fill in that end. V is TRBV18 and J is TRBJ1-1, with 9 bases identical to TRBD1. This CDR3 has 15 residues. With 2 bases clipped from V and 5 bases from J, the junction kept 6 bases outside the gene matches. The germline gives CDR1 KGHSH, CDR2 LQKENI. CDR3 sequence: CASSPTDRGGTEAFF. The CDR3 bases that were read are TGTGCCAGCTCACCAACGGACAGGGGCGGGACTGAA.

CDR3 in amino acids: CASSEVAGHYNEQFF. CDR3 DNA, as far as it was read: TGTGCCAGCAGTGAAGTAGCGGGCCACTACAATGAG. The chain has TRBV2 and TRBJ2-1, with 7 bases that match TRBD2. The read halts 3 residues ahead of the CDR3 end, with the missing end drawn from the germline J gene. V trimming: 1 base; J trimming: 3 bases; junction bases outside the gene matches: 3. The CDR3 is made up of 15 amino acids. Per the germline V gene, CDR1 is SNHLY and CDR2 is FYNNEI.

Concerning this clone itself: The CDR3 extends 3 residues past the end of the read, so its final part is completed from the germline J gene. The chain links TRBV18 to TRBJ2-3; 7 bases align to TRBD2. The CDR3 runs to 16 residues. CDR1 is KGHSH and CDR2 is LQKENI in the germline V gene. The sequenced part of the CDR3 DNA is TGTGCCAGCTCACCACCCTCGGGGGGACCGCAAGGTGCG. Amino acids: CASSPPSGGPQGA. The complete CDR3 sequence is CASSPPSGGPQGAQYF.

Concerning this clone itself: Read coverage stops 3 residues before the CDR3 terminus; the germline J gene supplies the remainder. V and J are TRBV5-1 and TRBJ2-7, with D possibly being TRBD1 (8 bases). V dropped 4 bases and J dropped 5 bases, with 16 bases sitting between them. CDR1 and CDR2 from the germline V gene are SGHRS and YFSETQ. The CDR3 sequence is 14 residues long. CDR3 in amino acids: CASSLRTGRDEQYF. The sequenced part of the CDR3 DNA is TGCGCCAGCAGCCTAAGGACAGGGAGGGACGAG.

In regard to this clone: The read ends 3 residues before the CDR3 terminus; that terminus is restored from the germline J gene. The chain uses TRBV7-8 and TRBJ1-1; a possible D gene is TRBD1 (5 bases). The CDR3 is made up of 17 amino acids. Trimming took off 1 base at V and 0 bases at J, with 15 bases between the two ends. Germline V CDR1 and CDR2: SGHVS, FQNEAQ. The part of the CDR3 DNA that was read is TGTGCCAGCAGCTTAGTCAGCGGGGGTCCTATGAACACTGAA. Protein: CASSLVSGGPMNTE. The whole CDR3 protein is CASSLVSGGPMNTEAFF.

With respect to this clone: The read is 3 residues too short to cover the CDR3 end, so that end is filled in from the germline J gene. The rearrangement joins TRBV7-2 to TRBJ2-3, with D possibly being TRBD2 (6 bases). From germline, CDR1 is SGHTA and CDR2 FQGNSA. The CDR3 consists of 13 residues. Trimming removed 6 bases from V and 3 bases from J, with 10 bases in between. CDR3 DNA (partial): TGTGCCAGCAGATTTGGGGGGACAGATACG. Translation gives CASRFGGTDT. The full CDR3 is CASRFGGTDTQYF.